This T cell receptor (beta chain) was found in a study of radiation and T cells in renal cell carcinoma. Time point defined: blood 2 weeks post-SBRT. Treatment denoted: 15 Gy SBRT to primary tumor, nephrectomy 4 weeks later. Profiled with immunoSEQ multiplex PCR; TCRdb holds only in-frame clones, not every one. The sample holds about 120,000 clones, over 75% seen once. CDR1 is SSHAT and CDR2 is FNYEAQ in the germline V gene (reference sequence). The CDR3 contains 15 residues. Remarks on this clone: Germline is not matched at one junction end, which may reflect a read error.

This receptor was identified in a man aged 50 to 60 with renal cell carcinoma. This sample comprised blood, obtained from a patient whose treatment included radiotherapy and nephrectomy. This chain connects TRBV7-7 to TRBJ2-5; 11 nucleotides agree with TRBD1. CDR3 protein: CASSSGQGGQETQYF. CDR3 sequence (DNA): TGTGCTAGCAGCTCGGGACAGGGGGGCCAAGAGACCCAGTACTTC.